A selection of T cell receptor beta chains follows, all from one sample in a study of T cells in Graves' hyperthyroidism and ophthalmopathy. TCRdb re-analysed the multiplex PCR reads in MiXCR, keeping a single row per CDR3 protein. Among a few hundred thousand distinct CDR3 sequences listed, about 15% were seen once. The sample was blood. These receptors were obtained from a woman aged 18-30 years with Graves' hyperthyroidism. The CDR3 runs from the conserved cysteine through the conserved F or W. D genes are given only for firm matches. Rows may omit the clone size; those that give it use once, few, many or a size class.

d_gene	len	abundance	v_gene	j_gene	CDR3nt	CDR3aa
-	14	many	TRBV30	TRBJ1-3	TGTGCCTGGAGCCCCGGGTCAGGCAGAAACACCATATATTTT	CAWSPGSGRNTIYF
-	16	many	TRBV5-6	TRBJ2-5	TGTGCCAGCAGCTTCGGCGGGGTGGGCTACGGTGGGACCCAGTACTTC	CASSFGGVGYGGTQYF
-	13	few	TRBV6-1	TRBJ2-7	TGTGCCAGCACCGGTCCCCAACTATACGAGCAGTACTTC	CASTGPQLYEQYF
TRBD1	14	many	TRBV12-3/TRBV12-4	TRBJ2-2	TGTGCCAGCAGTGGGGACAGGGGCACCGGGGAGCTGTTTTTT	CASSGDRGTGELFF
-	17	many	TRBV5-6	TRBJ2-1	TGTGCCAGCAGCCCTGGAGACCGGTCGTGGAGAAGAAATGAGCAGTTCTTC	CASSPGDRSWRRNEQFF
TRBD2	13	few	TRBV19	TRBJ2-1	TGTGCCAGTAGTGGCGGACTAGCGGCAGAGCAGTTCTTC	CASSGGLAAEQFF
TRBD2	15	-	TRBV4-1	TRBJ2-5	TGCGCCAGCAGCCAGACTAGCGGAGTCCAAGAGACCCAGTACTTC	CASSQTSGVQETQYF
-	15	few	TRBV5-1	TRBJ2-6	TGCGCCAGCACTGAGGGTAACTCTGGGGCCAACGTCCTGACTTTC	CASTEGNSGANVLTF
-	14	many	TRBV2	TRBJ1-2	TGTGCCAGCAGCCAACGGGGGAGCCCCTATGGCTACACCTTC	CASSQRGSPYGYTF
-	14	-	TRBV12-3/TRBV12-4	TRBJ1-4	TGTGCCAGCAGTTTAGTGGGTTATAATGAAAAACTGTTTTTT	CASSLVGYNEKLFF
-	14	-	TRBV30	TRBJ1-6	TGTGCCTGGACCCCCGGGATGTGGAATTCACCCCTCCACTTT	CAWTPGMWNSPLHF
TRBD1	17	many	TRBV20-1	TRBJ1-2	TGCAGTGCGAATACCGGGACAGCCCGCTCGAGAGGCTTCGGCTACACCTTC	CSANTGTARSRGFGYTF
TRBD2	15	many	TRBV10-3	TRBJ2-3	TGTGCCATCAGTGGACTAGCGGGATTAACAGATACGCAGTATTTT	CAISGLAGLTDTQYF
TRBD1	16	many	TRBV12-5	TRBJ1-1	TGTGCTAGTGGTTTGGAAACGTACAGGGGGGACACTGAAGCTTTCTTT	CASGLETYRGDTEAFF
TRBD2	16	-	TRBV7-3	TRBJ2-7	TGTGCCAGCAGCTTAAAAGCGGGAGGACCAGACTACGAGCAGTACTTC	CASSLKAGGPDYEQYF
-	15	many	TRBV2	TRBJ2-2	TGTGCCAGCAGTGAGCCAGGGCGGGACACCGGGGAGCTGTTTTTT	CASSEPGRDTGELFF
-	14	many	TRBV28	TRBJ1-5	TGTGCCAGCAGTTCCCCGGGTAGCAATCAGCCCCAGCATTTT	CASSSPGSNQPQHF
TRBD1	13	many	TRBV20-1	TRBJ1-1	TGCAGTGCTGGCCGGGGGGACAGAGGTGGAGCTTTCTTT	CSAGRGDRGGAFF
-	16	many	TRBV29-1	TRBJ1-3	TGCAGCGGAGAATTCCAGGGGCCTAGCTCTGGAAACACCATATATTTT	CSGEFQGPSSGNTIYF
-	10	few	TRBV29-1	TRBJ2-7	TGCAGCGTTGAGGCAGGGGAACAGTACTTC	CSVEAGEQYF
TRBD1	15	few	TRBV6-5	TRBJ2-7	TGTGCCAGCAGTTACGTGCGGACAGGAGCCTACGAGCAGTACTTC	CASSYVRTGAYEQYF
-	14	many	TRBV9	TRBJ1-1	TGTGCCAGCAGCGTACGGGGACAAATCACTGAAGCTTTCTTT	CASSVRGQITEAFF
TRBD2	16	many	TRBV12-3/TRBV12-4	TRBJ2-1	TGTGCCAGCAGCTTGACTAGCGGGAGGGCCAGGAATGAGCAGTTCTTC	CASSLTSGRARNEQFF
-	16	many	TRBV3-1	TRBJ2-3	TGTGCCAGCAGCAAGTCAGAGGACCTAAGCACAGATACGCAGTATTTT	CASSKSEDLSTDTQYF
-	15	many	TRBV7-6	TRBJ2-2	TGTGCCAGCAGCTACCAGACGGCTGGGGCCGGGGAGCTGTTTTTT	CASSYQTAGAGELFF
TRBD2	14	-	TRBV5-4	TRBJ2-5	TGTGCCAGCAGCATCAGACTAGCGGGAGAGACCCAGTACTTC	CASSIRLAGETQYF
-	14	many	TRBV12-3/TRBV12-4	TRBJ2-1	TGTGCCAGCAGTATTTCTAGTGTCTACAATGAGCAGTTCTTC	CASSISSVYNEQFF
-	13	-	TRBV9	TRBJ2-1	TGTGCCAGCAGCGTAGGGCAGGCCAATGAGCAGTTCTTC	CASSVGQANEQFF
-	16	few	TRBV4-1	TRBJ1-1	TGCGCCAGCAGCCAAGATCTTCCGGAGTTCAACACTGAAGCTTTCTTT	CASSQDLPEFNTEAFF
-	13	many	TRBV5-6	TRBJ1-6	TGTGCCAGCAGCTTTAGAAGGGGTTCACCCCTCCACTTT	CASSFRRGSPLHF
-	14	-	TRBV24-1	TRBJ1-5	TGTGCCACCAGTGATATTTGGGAAACTCAGCCCCAGCATTTT	CATSDIWETQPQHF
-	18	many	TRBV11-2	TRBJ2-6	TGTGCCAGCAGCTCCAGAGTGGGGTCGGGGTCTGGGGCCAACGTCCTGACTTTC	CASSSRVGSGSGANVLTF
-	11	many	TRBV10-3	TRBJ2-1	TGTGCCATCAGTGGCGAGACGGAGCAGTTCTTC	CAISGETEQFF
-	14	-	TRBV5-1	TRBJ1-1	TGCGCCAGCAGCTTGGCCAGGCGGGGCACTGAAGCTTTCTTT	CASSLARRGTEAFF
-	10	many	TRBV6-1	TRBJ1-1	TGTGCCAGCAGGAACACTGAAGCTTTCTTT	CASRNTEAFF
-	13	many	TRBV5-5	TRBJ1-1	TGTGCCAGCAGCTTTGCCGGGGACACTGAAGCTTTCTTT	CASSFAGDTEAFF
-	16	-	TRBV4-1	TRBJ2-7	TGCGCCAGCAGCCAAGATGAGGGGTTGGTCTCCTACGAGCAGTACTTC	CASSQDEGLVSYEQYF
-	13	-	TRBV6-4	TRBJ1-6	TGTGCCAGCAGTGAGGTGGGGGATTCACCCCTCCACTTT	CASSEVGDSPLHF
-	15	-	TRBV5-1	TRBJ2-3	TGCGCCAGCAGCGGGTCCCTTTTGGGAACAGATACGCAGTATTTT	CASSGSLLGTDTQYF
-	14	few	TRBV7-8	TRBJ1-2	TGTGCCAGCAGCTCCCGGGTAGCTAACTATGGCTACACCTTC	CASSSRVANYGYTF
-	15	many	TRBV28	TRBJ1-4	TGTGCCAGCAGTCCTTCCACCCCCGGGTTTGAAAAACTGTTTTTT	CASSPSTPGFEKLFF
-	12	-	TRBV24-1	TRBJ1-4	TGTGCCACCGCGGACGAGAATGAAAAACTGTTTTTT	CATADENEKLFF
TRBD2	15	many	TRBV11-2	TRBJ2-5	TGTGCCAGCAGCCCCCAACTAGCGGGAGTTGAGACCCAGTACTTC	CASSPQLAGVETQYF
-	17	-	TRBV19	TRBJ2-1	TGTGCCAGTAGTATAGATCTAAGGACGAGCTCCTACAATGAGCAGTTCTTC	CASSIDLRTSSYNEQFF
-	14	-	TRBV4-3	TRBJ1-5	TGCGCCAGCAGCCAAGTCCCAGGGCCTCAGCCCCATCATTTT	CASSQVPGPQPHHF
-	15	many	TRBV6-5	TRBJ1-2	TGTGCCAGCAGTTACGATAGGAACAAATTTTATGGCTACACCTTC	CASSYDRNKFYGYTF
-	14	-	TRBV30	TRBJ1-4	TGTGCCTGGAGTTTCCTCGGGGGTAATGAAAAACTGTTTTTT	CAWSFLGGNEKLFF
TRBD2	15	few	TRBV9	TRBJ2-4	TGTGCCAGCAGCCCCGGGGGGACGAGCAAAAACATTCAGTACTTC	CASSPGGTSKNIQYF
-	11	few	TRBV11-2	TRBJ1-1	TGTGCCAGCAGCTTCCCCGGTGAAGCTTTCTTT	CASSFPGEAFF
-	14	-	TRBV7-3	TRBJ2-2	TGTGCCAGCAGCTTAACAGATCAGACCGGGGAGCTGTTTTTT	CASSLTDQTGELFF
-	13	-	TRBV7-3	TRBJ2-3	TGTGCCAGCAGCCCTAGGCGGGAAGATACGCAGTATTTT	CASSPRREDTQYF
TRBD1	15	few	TRBV11-3	TRBJ2-2	TGTGCCAGCAGCTTTGGGGACAGGGTTGCCGGGGAGCTGTTTTTT	CASSFGDRVAGELFF
TRBD2	15	-	TRBV12-3/TRBV12-4	TRBJ2-1	TGTGCCAGCAGGGCCGGGACTAGCGGGAGAGTGGAGCAGTTCTTC	CASRAGTSGRVEQFF
-	14	many	TRBV2	TRBJ2-1	TGTGCCAGCAGTGAATATCTGAGGCTAGTTGAGCAGTTCTTC	CASSEYLRLVEQFF
-	14	many	TRBV12-3/TRBV12-4	TRBJ1-1	TGTGCCACTTCCTCCTGGGACGGCAACACTGAAGCTTTCTTT	CATSSWDGNTEAFF
-	13	-	TRBV12-3/TRBV12-4	TRBJ2-7	TGTGCCAGCAGTTTTGGGGCCCCCTACGAGCAGTACTTC	CASSFGAPYEQYF